This TCR beta chain is drawn from a study of T cells in Graves' hyperthyroidism and ophthalmopathy. The TCR beta CDR3 regions underwent amplification using RNA transcripts as the source. Primed by the HTBI set, a first-round RT-PCR was run on the TCR CDR3. TCRdb processed the multiplex PCR reads anew with MiXCR; each CDR3 protein has one entry. The table shows 350,000 to 400,000 distinct CDR3 sequences, with 15% occurring only once. Over 18 months, lack of ophthalmopathy progression marked Graves' hyperthyroidism as stable. The germline gives CDR1 MDHEN, CDR2 SYDVKM. The ends lost 6 bases at V and 11 bases at J; junction bases unmatched: 12. The CDR3 is 16 residues long. About this clonotype itself: This clone may be a read error of a much larger clone one base away.

This rearrangement joins TRBV28 to TRBJ2-1; TRBD2 aligns across 14 bases. Specimen: blood. This receptor was identified in a woman in her twenties or thirties with Graves' hyperthyroidism. CDR3 bases: TGTGCCAGCAGCCATGGACTAGCGGGAGGTTATAATCAGCAGTTCTTC. This sequence encodes CASSHGLAGGYNQQFF.